These 21 T cell receptor beta chains were all obtained from the same sample, sequenced in a study of cytomegalovirus exposure and HLA in healthy donors. PCR employed 60 Vbeta and 13 Jbeta primers. Here immunoSEQ multiplex PCR was the method, and the copy in TCRdb shows in-frame clones only, minus some. The repertoire has approximately 150,000 clones, 60% to 80% of them found once; the top ten carry 4.9%. Sequenced material: PBMCs. The receptors originated from a male donor in good health and CMV-seronegative.

The V call is TRBV7-6, the J call TRBJ2-7; tentatively, D is TRBD2 (6 bases). This CDR3 has 14 residues. Trimming cost V 3 bases and J 4 bases, with 13 bases left between them. Germline CDR1 reads SGHVS; CDR2 reads FNYEAQ. The CDR3 sequence: CASSFYGTQYEQYF. The DNA of the CDR3 is TGTGCCAGCAGCTTTTACGGGACTCAATACGAGCAGTACTTC.

J is TRBJ1-4 and V is TRBV18; TRBD1 is a possible D gene (6 bases). The CDR3 covers 13 residues. V was cut by 3 bases and J by 8 bases, with 10 bases left in between. The germline CDR1 and CDR2 sequences are KGHSH and LQKENI. CDR3 sequence reads: CASSPRGGEKLFF. In nucleotides, the CDR3 is TGTGCCAGCTCACCCAGGGGTGGAGAAAAACTGTTTTTT.

This clone was observed a few times. The chain has TRBV7-2 and TRBJ2-7; 12 nucleotides align to TRBD2. V lost 1 base, J lost 3 bases, and 1 base stayed unmatched. The germline gives CDR1 SGHTA, CDR2 FQGNSA. This CDR3 is built from 15 residues. The CDR3 reads CASSLETSGSYEQYF. DNA of the CDR3: TGTGCCAGCAGCTTAGAGACTAGCGGGAGCTACGAGCAGTACTTC.

J is TRBJ2-2 and V is TRBV7-6; a possible D gene is TRBD1 (6 bases). The CDR3 spans 17 residues. CDR1 and CDR2 from the germline V gene are SGHVS and FNYEAQ. Between the trimmed V and J ends, which lost 4 bases and 3 bases, there was a span of 18 bases. The CDR3 sequence: CASSSGTRDRYTGELFF. CDR3 DNA: TGTGCCAGCAGCTCAGGGACAAGGGATAGGTACACCGGGGAGCTGTTTTTT.

CDR3 sequence: CASSPGDGYTF. DNA for the CDR3: TGTGCCAGCAGCCCCGGGGATGGCTACACCTTC. The genes are TRBV11-2 and TRBJ1-2, with D unresolved. CDR1 and CDR2 (germline): SGHAT, FQNNGV. Trimming cost V 5 bases and J 6 bases, with 7 bases left between them. The CDR3 is made up of 11 amino acids.

The rearrangement links TRBV15 to TRBJ2-2; D possibly corresponds to TRBD1 (7 bases). CDR3 length: 13 amino acids. Germline values: CDR1 LNHNV, CDR2 YYDKDF (reference sequence). Trimming removed 6 bases from V and 7 bases from J, with 12 bases in between. The CDR3 DNA follows: TGTGCCACCAGGGAGGGGGCTGGCGGGGAGCTGTTTTTT. Its protein product is CATREGAGGELFF.

This sequence joins TRBV28 and TRBJ2-7, with 10 bases lining up with TRBD2. J was trimmed by 7 bases and V by 6 bases; bases with no gene match: 9. Germline values: CDR1 MDHEN, CDR2 SYDVKM. The CDR3 consists of 14 residues. In DNA form, the CDR3 reads TGTGCCAGCAGGTCGAGCGGGAGGGGCTTAGAGCAGTACTTC. This sequence encodes CASRSSGRGLEQYF.

This clone was detected once. The J gene is TRBJ1-4, the V gene TRBV7-9; tentative D call: TRBD1 (5 bases). CDR3 length: 14 amino acids. Per the germline V gene, CDR1 is SEHNR and CDR2 is FQNEAQ (reference sequence). The V end was cut by 8 bases, the J end by 5 bases, with 15 bases between. CDR3 loop: CASGGGKGNEKLFF. CDR3 sequence (DNA): TGTGCCAGCGGTGGAGGGAAGGGGAATGAAAAACTGTTTTTT.

Notes on this clone: Other DNA sequences in this sample translate to the same CDR3. CDR3 coding DNA: TGTGCCTGGAGTGTCGGCGGGAGCTCCTACGAGCAGTACTTC. Residues: CAWSVGGSSYEQYF. The chain is built from TRBV30 and TRBJ2-7; TRBD2 aligns across 7 bases. The CDR3 spans 14 residues. Looked up from germline, CDR1 is GTSNPN and CDR2 is SVGIG (reference sequence). After removal of 0 bases from V and 0 bases from J, the junction contained 2 bases not matched to a gene. Together with reference TRBV30 and TRBJ2-7, the CDR3 gives the full variable domain: SQTIHQWPATLVQPVGSPLSLECTVEGTSNPNLYWYRQAAGRGLQLLFYSVGIGQISSEVPQNLSASRPQDRQFILSSKKLLLSDSGFYLCAWSVGGSSYEQYFGPGTRLTVT.

This chain joins TRBV10-1 and TRBJ2-3; 13 bases are shared with TRBD2. The length of the CDR3 is 18 residues. The V segment lost 6 bases and the J segment 1 base; nucleotides outside the gene matches: 10. Germline CDR1 and CDR2: WNHNN and SYGVQD (reference sequence). CDR3 region: CASSAGLAGEWGTDTQYF. The CDR3 DNA reads TGCGCCAGCAGCGCCGGACTAGCGGGAGAGTGGGGCACAGATACGCAGTATTTT.

The genes are TRBV6-5 and TRBJ2-7, with 11 bases lining up with TRBD2. The CDR3 loop spans 15 amino acids. Germline V gives CDR1 MNHEY, CDR2 SVGAGI. Germline trimming cut 2 bases from V and 2 bases from J; bases unmatched to any gene: 2. The CDR3 loop is CASSYSSGRAYEQYF. CDR3 in DNA: TGTGCCAGCAGTTACAGTAGCGGGAGGGCCTACGAGCAGTACTTC.

This chain uses TRBV5-1 with TRBJ2-5; TRBD2 aligns across 7 bases. The CDR3 is 16 amino acids. V gave up 5 bases and J gave up 5 bases; unmatched junction bases: 15. Germline loops: CDR1 SGHRS, CDR2 YFSETQ. The CDR3 nucleotides are TGCGCCAGCAGTCAGGCTAGCGCTCTCGGGGGGGAGACCCAGTACTTC. Protein sequence: CASSQASALGGETQYF.

The chain couples TRBV29-1 to TRBJ2-1; D might be TRBD2 (6 bases). V lost 4 bases and J 8 bases, leaving 21 bases between the germline ends. Per the germline V gene, CDR1 is SQVTM and CDR2 is ANQGSEA. The length of the CDR3 is 15 residues. The DNA of the CDR3 is TGCAGCGTTGTCCGTTCGACGGGAGCCTGGGATGAGCAGTTCTTC. As protein: CSVVRSTGAWDEQFF.

As to this clone: The same CDR3 arises from other DNA sequences in this sample as well. The rearrangement links TRBV2 to TRBJ1-2, with TRBD1 matching 7 bases. Germline V CDR1 and CDR2: SNHLY, FYNNEI. The CDR3 consists of 14 residues. The junction had 10 bases not matched to a gene; V was cut back by 6 bases and J by 6 bases. The CDR3 DNA reads TGTGCCAGCAGGCGGGACCCCGGGACAGATGGCTACACCTTC. This encodes CASRRDPGTDGYTF.

This sequence joins TRBV10-2 and TRBJ2-3; 13 bases fit TRBD2. V trimming: 2 bases; J trimming: 4 bases; junction bases outside the gene matches: 3. In germline, CDR1 is WSHSY, CDR2 SAAADI. This CDR3 comprises 16 residues. The CDR3 DNA sequence: TGCGCCAGCAGTGAGACTAGCGGGAGGGACCCAGATACGCAGTATTTT. Protein sequence: CASSETSGRDPDTQYF.

The chain recombines TRBV5-1 with TRBJ1-4; D is possibly TRBD1 (6 bases). The CDR3 contains 14 residues. The V end was cut by 4 bases, the J end by 3 bases, with 10 bases between. Germline-derived CDR1 and CDR2 are SGHRS and YFSETQ. This chain's CDR3 is CASSQGSANEKLFF. CDR3 DNA: TGCGCCAGCAGCCAGGGGTCGGCTAATGAAAAACTGTTTTTT.

In this sample, this clone turned up once. The chain recombines TRBV18 with TRBJ1-5; a weak D match, TRBD1 (6 bases). The CDR3 runs to 15 residues. Germline CDR1 reads KGHSH; CDR2 reads LQKENI. V lost 3 bases and J 0 bases, leaving 9 bases between the germline ends. CDR3 nucleotide sequence: TGTGCCAGCTCACCCGGGACACTTAGCAATCAGCCCCAGCATTTT. It codes for CASSPGTLSNQPQHF.

This clone was recorded only once. The genes are TRBV9 and TRBJ1-2, with 7 positions matching TRBD1. There are 15 residues in the CDR3. Germline values: CDR1 SGDLS, CDR2 YYNGEE. Losses at the gene ends were 4 bases for V and 2 bases for J; bases not matched to a gene: 8. The CDR3 here is CASSTRDSPNYGYTF. The CDR3 coding sequence is TGTGCCAGCAGCACAAGGGACAGCCCAAACTATGGCTACACCTTC.

The genes are TRBV4-2 and TRBJ2-3, with TRBD2 identical over 13 bases. CDR3 length: 18 residues. Losses at the gene ends were 0 bases for V and 4 bases for J; bases not matched to a gene: 7. The germline CDR1 and CDR2 sequences are LGHNA and YNFKEQ. This chain's CDR3 is CASSQELGTSGIADTQYF. The CDR3, as DNA: TGTGCCAGCAGCCAAGAACTGGGGACTAGCGGGATTGCAGATACGCAGTATTTT.

This clone was seen only once. CDR3 sequence reads: CASSPSGRTDTQYF. The CDR3 DNA reads TGTGCCAGCTCACCGAGCGGGAGAACAGATACGCAGTATTTT. V and J are TRBV18 and TRBJ2-3; 8 nucleotides match TRBD2. Trimming cost V 3 bases and J 3 bases; bases outside gene matches: 2. The length of the CDR3 is 14 residues. CDR1 is KGHSH and CDR2 is LQKENI in the germline V gene.

The chain is built from TRBV23-1 and TRBJ2-3, with 8 bases lining up with TRBD2. TRBV23-1 is given ORF status, its function remaining uncertain. The CDR3 is 13 amino acids. J was trimmed by 6 bases and V by 6 bases; bases with no gene match: 5. The CDR3 loop reads CASRPPGGDTQYF. The DNA of the CDR3 is TGCGCCAGCAGACCACCGGGGGGGGATACGCAGTATTTT.